This T cell receptor beta chain was captured in a study of metastatic and nonmetastatic thyroid tumors. Study at large: Blood and tumor or nodule tissue repertoires from malignant and benign thyroid patients were compared.

Study findings and constraints: Within blood and tumor, benign nodules reportedly had significantly lower TCR beta diversity than malignant thyroid tumors did.

This clone was observed many times. Antigen: not known. CDR1 SGHRS and CDR2 YFSETQ come from the germline V gene. This CDR3 is 15 amino acids long. V shed 4 bases and J 6 bases; nucleotides not matched to a gene: 12. All patients reached thyroid surgery having received no treatment beforehand. TCRdb called clones again from the PCR reads with MiXCR. There are under 35,000 clones in the sample; roughly 25% occur only once, and about 10% lies in the top ten. The sequenced material came from blood. The receptor was isolated from a female donor with papillary thyroid cancer or a benign thyroid nodule (not recorded which). Some clones in this sample may be carry-over from other donors' samples. This chain uses TRBV5-1 with TRBJ2-7; 8 bases are a match to TRBD1. CDR3 in DNA: TGCGCCAGCAGCGTGAGCGGACAGGGACATGGCGAGCAGTACTTC. Translating it yields CASSVSGQGHGEQYF.